This T cell receptor beta chain derives from a study of early T cells in non-severe SARS-CoV-2 infection. Overall study context: Sequencing was performed on bulk RNA from unsorted whole blood, leaving chains unpaired. The study's findings and limits: Matching against VDJdb likely underestimated virus-specific expansions, favoring anti-spike CD8.

The length of the CDR3 is 15 residues. CDR1 is MNHEY and CDR2 is SVGAGI in the germline V gene. The trim removed 5 bases at V and 4 bases at J, leaving 7 bases unmatched. There are many counts of this clonotype. Its antigen is unknown. cDNA molecules, individually, were tagged with unique molecular identifiers. MiXCR, run by TCRdb on the 5' RACE reads, gives a single entry per CDR3 protein. This sample has about 37,000 distinct CDR3 sequences; 4.5% to 7% occur once, and the top ten carry approximately 24%. This TCR was sampled from an adult who was a healthcare worker with PCR-confirmed SARS-CoV-2 infection or an uninfected control (not recorded which). This chain uses TRBV6-5 with TRBJ1-5, with 8 bases fitting TRBD1. The sequencing sample was made of whole blood. The DNA for the CDR3 is TGTGCCAGCAGTACAGGGGGTCGAGGGAATCAGCCCCAGCATTTT. Translated, it gives CASSTGGRGNQPQHF.